This T cell receptor (beta chain) stems from a study of breast tumors, draining lymph nodes, adjacent tissues (dated by TCRdb to the mid-2010s). Background on the whole study: The study compared TCR beta repertoires across tumor, adjacent nontumor tissue and axillary lymph nodes from breast cancer patients. The study was designed to assess the relationships and possible T-cell exchange between tumor, surrounding tissue and draining lymph node repertoires in human breast cancer.

The sequencing machine was an Illumina HiSeq 2000. TCR beta chain libraries were generated through multiplex PCR amplification. High-throughput sequencing was used to analyze the amplified TCR beta chain products. TCRdb reprocessed the public reads (quality trimming at Q25 with fastp, clone calling with MiXCR) and kept in-frame beta chains. Every distinct CDR3 protein forms one entry, paired with its most common genes and DNA. Within this sample are about 140,000 distinct CDR3 sequences, with about 31% of them counted one time only. The top ten hold approximately 2.3% of the sample. The axillary draining lymph nodes of breast cancer patients were the source of the lymph node samples. The CDR3 has 12 amino acids, counting the end cysteine and phenylalanine. The kept DNA is CDR3 alone, 36 bases in frame from the first base. The trim is 8 bases for V and 8 bases for J, with a gap of 12 bases between the germline ends. From the germline V gene, CDR1 is MNHNS and CDR2 is SASEGT.

With respect to this clonotype: No antigen is known for it. No base quality values were provided; no much bigger clone lies one nucleotide off.

Study-wide findings and limitations: Tumor and nontumor tissue repertoires were significantly more similar in luminal-like than in basal-like breast cancer. T-cell repertoire diversity in tumors was found to be lower than in lymph nodes but higher than in nontumor tissue, and preferential V and J gene usage was observed. The data were considered consistent with the idea that most tumor T cells come from the lymph node and then expand in tumor tissue. The conclusion that tumor T cells originate in lymph nodes was framed as consistent with a hypothesis rather than directly demonstrated.

The source of this sequence is a female donor with breast cancer. Some clones in this sample may be carry-over from other donors' samples. The sequenced sample consisted of axillary lymph node tissue. In this chain, TRBV6-1 is recombined with TRBJ2-2; the D gene cannot be resolved beyond TRBD1 or TRBD2, each matching 5 bases. CDR3 protein: CASFTWGGELFF. In nucleotides, the sequence is TGTGCCAGCTTTACCTGGGGGGGGGAGCTGTTTTTT.